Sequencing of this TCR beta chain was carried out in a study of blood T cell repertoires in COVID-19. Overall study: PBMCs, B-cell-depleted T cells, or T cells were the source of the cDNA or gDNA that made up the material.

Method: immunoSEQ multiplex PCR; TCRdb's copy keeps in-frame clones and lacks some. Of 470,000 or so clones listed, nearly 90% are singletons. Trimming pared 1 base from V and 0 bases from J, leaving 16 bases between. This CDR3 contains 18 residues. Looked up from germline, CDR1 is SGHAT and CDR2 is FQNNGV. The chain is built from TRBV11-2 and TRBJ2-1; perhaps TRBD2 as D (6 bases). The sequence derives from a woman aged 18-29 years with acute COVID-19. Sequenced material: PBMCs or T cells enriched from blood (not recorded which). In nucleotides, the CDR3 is TGTGCCAGCAGCTTAGTTTCCCGTCTCGGGAGCTCCTACAATGAGCAGTTCTTC. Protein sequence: CASSLVSRLGSSYNEQFF.